This entry is about one T cell receptor (beta chain). Antigen specificity is unknown. These data are taken from a study of STAT5B mutations in CD4+ large granular lymphocyte leukemia. Study details: The CDR3 'QG' motif was associated with a particular HLA allele among healthy donors. Study findings and constraints: Patient CD4-sorted repertoires stayed more clonal than healthy ones after leukemic-clone removal.

CDR1 and CDR2 (germline): SGHRS, YFSETQ. V shed 3 bases, J shed 7 bases, and the junction held 5 bases outside the gene matches. The CDR3 is 14 amino acids. Libraries were prepared by immunoSEQ multiplex PCR; TCRdb keeps only in-frame clonotypes and omits some of them. The sample lists 32,000 or so clones, roughly 84% occurring once. Material: CD4+ T cells from blood buffy coats. V is TRBV5-1 and J is TRBJ1-4; 8 nucleotides line up with TRBD1. The receptor's source is a human donor in good health. The CDR3 loop is CASSSQGGGEKLFF. The CDR3 bases are TGCGCCAGCAGCTCACAGGGGGGGGGTGAAAAACTGTTTTTT.